This is a list of T cell receptor beta chains from one sample in a study of T-cell memory formation after mild COVID-19. MiXCR, run by TCRdb on the 5' RACE reads, gives a single entry per CDR3 protein. The repertoire includes about 390,000 distinct CDR3 sequences, under 25% of them detected once, and around 12% sits in the top ten. Sequenced input: PBMCs or a T cell subset sorted from them (not recorded which). These receptors were taken from an adult woman who had mild COVID-19 (a few samples of this study predate the infection). Cell type and time point are not known. The CDR3 runs from the conserved cysteine through the conserved F or W. Each record gives: V gene, clone size, D gene, J gene, CDR3 DNA, CDR3 protein. A D gene is named only where the DNA matches it firmly. Clone size is given for some rows only: seen once, a few or many times, or a class if the clone is expanded.

v_gene: TRBV30; abundance: -; d_gene: -; j_gene: TRBJ1-1; CDR3nt: TGTGCCTGGAGTGCAGGGGCACGCACTGAAGCTTTCTTT; CDR3aa: CAWSAGARTEAFF
v_gene: TRBV7-2; abundance: -; d_gene: -; j_gene: TRBJ1-1; CDR3nt: TGTGCCAGCAGCCCCACCGGGACCCTTGGGACTGAAGCTTTCTTT; CDR3aa: CASSPTGTLGTEAFF
v_gene: TRBV7-8; abundance: -; d_gene: -; j_gene: TRBJ2-5; CDR3nt: TGTGCCAGCAGCCGGTGGGAGACCCAGTACTTC; CDR3aa: CASSRWETQYF
v_gene: TRBV20-1; abundance: -; d_gene: TRBD2; j_gene: TRBJ2-1; CDR3nt: TGCAGTGCTAGAGTACCCGCGGGAGCGCGGAATGAGCAGTTCTTC; CDR3aa: CSARVPAGARNEQFF
v_gene: TRBV4-3; abundance: few; d_gene: -; j_gene: TRBJ2-1; CDR3nt: TGCGCCAGCAGCCAAGGAGCGGGTCCCTCCTACAATGAGCAGTTCTTC; CDR3aa: CASSQGAGPSYNEQFF
v_gene: TRBV7-2; abundance: -; d_gene: -; j_gene: TRBJ1-1; CDR3nt: TGTGCCAGCAGCTCTCTCACGAGAGCTTTCTTT; CDR3aa: CASSSLTRAFF
v_gene: TRBV25-1; abundance: few; d_gene: -; j_gene: TRBJ1-2; CDR3nt: TGTGCCAGCAGTGAAGGAGGGGGAGGCTACACCTTC; CDR3aa: CASSEGGGGYTF
v_gene: TRBV2; abundance: -; d_gene: TRBD1; j_gene: TRBJ1-1; CDR3nt: TGTGCCAGCAGTGGACAGGGGGCTTATGGCACTGAAGCTTTCTTT; CDR3aa: CASSGQGAYGTEAFF
v_gene: TRBV9; abundance: -; d_gene: -; j_gene: TRBJ2-5; CDR3nt: TGTGCCAGCAGCCTCCCTCCCCATGAGACCCAGTACTTC; CDR3aa: CASSLPPHETQYF
v_gene: TRBV4-1; abundance: -; d_gene: -; j_gene: TRBJ2-3; CDR3nt: TGCGCCAGCAGCCGACTCGGGACCAACACAGATACGCAGTATTTT; CDR3aa: CASSRLGTNTDTQYF
v_gene: TRBV12-3/TRBV12-4; abundance: few; d_gene: -; j_gene: TRBJ1-5; CDR3nt: TGTGCCAGCAGTTTGCGGGCGGGGTATCAGCCCCAGCATTTT; CDR3aa: CASSLRAGYQPQHF
v_gene: TRBV5-1; abundance: few; d_gene: TRBD1; j_gene: TRBJ2-3; CDR3nt: TGCGCCAGCAGGGACAGGGGGCTTGACACAGATACGCAGTATTTT; CDR3aa: CASRDRGLDTDTQYF
v_gene: TRBV12-3/TRBV12-4; abundance: -; d_gene: -; j_gene: TRBJ1-5; CDR3nt: TGTGCCAGCAGTTTAGCCAATACCGACCAGCCCCAGCATTTT; CDR3aa: CASSLANTDQPQHF
v_gene: TRBV29-1; abundance: -; d_gene: -; j_gene: TRBJ2-1; CDR3nt: TGCAGCGTGGGGCCAGGGTTCAGTGAGCAGTTCTTC; CDR3aa: CSVGPGFSEQFF
v_gene: TRBV19; abundance: -; d_gene: -; j_gene: TRBJ2-2; CDR3nt: TGTGCCAGTAGTAAGCTGGGGGAGCTGTTTTTT; CDR3aa: CASSKLGELFF
v_gene: TRBV5-1; abundance: few; d_gene: -; j_gene: TRBJ2-1; CDR3nt: TGCGCCAGCAGCTTGGTTGGGGGAGCTGAGCAGTTCTTC; CDR3aa: CASSLVGGAEQFF
v_gene: TRBV5-4; abundance: -; d_gene: -; j_gene: TRBJ2-5; CDR3nt: TGTGCCAGCAGCTTAATGGGGGTCGAGACCCAGTACTTC; CDR3aa: CASSLMGVETQYF
v_gene: TRBV29-1; abundance: few; d_gene: -; j_gene: TRBJ2-1; CDR3nt: TGCAGCGTTGAAGGCGCGGCGGGAAGAAATGAGCAGTTCTTC; CDR3aa: CSVEGAAGRNEQFF
v_gene: TRBV12-3/TRBV12-4; abundance: few; d_gene: TRBD1; j_gene: TRBJ1-5; CDR3nt: TGTGCCAGCAGTTCGACAGGGAACAATCAGCCCCAGCATTTT; CDR3aa: CASSSTGNNQPQHF
v_gene: TRBV7-8; abundance: -; d_gene: TRBD2; j_gene: TRBJ2-7; CDR3nt: TGTGCCAGCAGCCGAAACCCGGATATGGGCGGGAGCCCCGGGTGGGACGAGCAGTACTTC; CDR3aa: CASSRNPDMGGSPGWDEQYF
v_gene: TRBV12-3/TRBV12-4; abundance: -; d_gene: -; j_gene: TRBJ2-5; CDR3nt: TGTGCCAGCACCTACCAGGGGGGAGAGACCCAGTACTTC; CDR3aa: CASTYQGGETQYF
v_gene: TRBV7-2; abundance: few; d_gene: -; j_gene: TRBJ2-7; CDR3nt: TGTGCCAGCAGCTTGTCTTGGGGGTACGAGCAGTACTTC; CDR3aa: CASSLSWGYEQYF
v_gene: TRBV6-5; abundance: -; d_gene: -; j_gene: TRBJ1-1; CDR3nt: TGTGCCAGCAGTTACTCTTGGGGTAGCACTGAAGCTTTCTTT; CDR3aa: CASSYSWGSTEAFF
v_gene: TRBV6-1; abundance: -; d_gene: -; j_gene: TRBJ1-5; CDR3nt: TGTGCCAGCAGTGTTTCTAGCAATCAGCCCCAGCATTTT; CDR3aa: CASSVSSNQPQHF
v_gene: TRBV3-1; abundance: -; d_gene: TRBD2; j_gene: TRBJ2-7; CDR3nt: TGTGCCAGCAGCCAAGATGCGTCGGGAGGCTACGAGCAGTACTTC; CDR3aa: CASSQDASGGYEQYF
v_gene: TRBV5-5; abundance: -; d_gene: -; j_gene: TRBJ2-3; CDR3nt: TGTGCCAGCAGCTTGGGACATGGTACAGATACGCAGTATTTT; CDR3aa: CASSLGHGTDTQYF
v_gene: TRBV7-9; abundance: few; d_gene: TRBD1; j_gene: TRBJ2-4; CDR3nt: TGTGCCAGCAGCTTAATGGGACAGGGGGGAGACATTCAGTACTTC; CDR3aa: CASSLMGQGGDIQYF
v_gene: TRBV30; abundance: few; d_gene: TRBD2; j_gene: TRBJ2-7; CDR3nt: TGTGCCTGGAACGGAGGGAGGGACTCCTACGAGCAGTACTTC; CDR3aa: CAWNGGRDSYEQYF
v_gene: TRBV7-2; abundance: few; d_gene: TRBD2; j_gene: TRBJ2-1; CDR3nt: TGTGCCAGCAGCGGACTAGGGACTAGCGGGAGAATTAATGAGCAGTTCTTC; CDR3aa: CASSGLGTSGRINEQFF
v_gene: TRBV5-6; abundance: -; d_gene: -; j_gene: TRBJ1-2; CDR3nt: TGTGCCAGCAGCTTGTCCCCGACAGGCCCCTATGGCTACACCTTC; CDR3aa: CASSLSPTGPYGYTF
v_gene: TRBV6-5; abundance: -; d_gene: -; j_gene: TRBJ2-7; CDR3nt: TGTGCCAGCAGTCTTACCCAGGGCTTCGTGAGCTCCTACGAGCAGTACTTC; CDR3aa: CASSLTQGFVSSYEQYF
v_gene: TRBV27; abundance: -; d_gene: TRBD2; j_gene: TRBJ2-3; CDR3nt: TGTGCCAGCAATTGGAGCGGGGGCCATCCCGCAGATACGCAGTATTTT; CDR3aa: CASNWSGGHPADTQYF
v_gene: TRBV5-1; abundance: few; d_gene: -; j_gene: TRBJ2-1; CDR3nt: TGCGCCAGCGGTCAGGGAAATGAGCAGTTCTTC; CDR3aa: CASGQGNEQFF
v_gene: TRBV6-5; abundance: -; d_gene: -; j_gene: TRBJ2-3; CDR3nt: TGTGCCAGCAGCAAAACCCGAATCCCAGATACGCAGTATTTT; CDR3aa: CASSKTRIPDTQYF
v_gene: TRBV20-1; abundance: few; d_gene: -; j_gene: TRBJ2-7; CDR3nt: TGCAGTGCTCTGGACTACCTTTCCTACGAGCAGTACTTC; CDR3aa: CSALDYLSYEQYF
v_gene: TRBV7-8; abundance: few; d_gene: TRBD2; j_gene: TRBJ2-7; CDR3nt: TGTGCCAGCAGCTTAGTGCCAGCGGGGGAATACGAGCAGTACTTC; CDR3aa: CASSLVPAGEYEQYF
v_gene: TRBV19; abundance: -; d_gene: -; j_gene: TRBJ1-1; CDR3nt: TGTGCCAGTAGTACCGCCGCCAGGGAAGACACTGAAGCTTTCTTT; CDR3aa: CASSTAAREDTEAFF
v_gene: TRBV5-1; abundance: -; d_gene: -; j_gene: TRBJ1-3; CDR3nt: TGCGCCAGCAGCTTGGACGTAAGGGGGACTGGAAACACCATATATTTT; CDR3aa: CASSLDVRGTGNTIYF
v_gene: TRBV5-5; abundance: many; d_gene: TRBD2; j_gene: TRBJ2-1; CDR3nt: TGTGCCAGCAGCTTGACTAGCGCCTACAATGAGCAGTTCTTC; CDR3aa: CASSLTSAYNEQFF
v_gene: TRBV5-6; abundance: many; d_gene: -; j_gene: TRBJ1-1; CDR3nt: TGTGCCAGCAGCTCCCTGGACAAACCGAACACTGAAGCTTTCTTT; CDR3aa: CASSSLDKPNTEAFF